The entry that follows covers one TCR beta chain sequence. This entry is derived from a study of control samples from healthy donors and cancer patients. Using immunoSEQ multiplex PCR, the repertoire was profiled, and TCRdb retains in-frame clones only, with some absent. The table records roughly 180,000 clones, 85% to 95% of them present only once. This TCR was recovered from a woman aged 18-29 years in good health. Sequenced sample: blood.

The CDR3 is CASRPIGTGAMNTEAFF. The CDR3 DNA sequence: TGTGCCAGCAGACCTATCGGCACGGGGGCGATGAACACTGAAGCTTTCTTT. V and J are TRBV7-2 and TRBJ1-1; possibly TRBD1 for D (6 bases). Germline CDR1 reads SGHTA; CDR2 reads FQGNSA. The CDR3 sequence is 17 residues long. V was cut by 6 bases and J by 0 bases, with 20 bases left in between.